This T cell receptor (beta chain) derives from a study of CD8+CD57+ T cells in acquired aplastic anemia. CDR3 and TCR beta VDJ profiling relied on a genomic DNA template. Using its own MiXCR run on the reads, TCRdb lists one record per CDR3 protein. The table lists about 180,000 distinct CDR3 sequences, under 55% of them singletons. The sequenced patients had an expansion of CD8+CD57+ cells seen by flow cytometry. There were no patients without severe acquired aplastic anemia. This clonotype was found many times. The antigen is unknown. Points from the study as a whole: Statistical testing detected no significant gap in CD8+ Simpson's diversity between patients and controls. More than 25 was the count of CD8+ CDR3 sequences that patients shared with controls.

The CDR3 covers 14 residues. V was trimmed by 6 bases and J by 4 bases, leaving 13 bases between them. CDR1 and CDR2 from the germline V gene are WNHNN and SYGVQD (reference sequence). The chain carries TRBV10-1 and TRBJ1-5, with TRBD1 as a possible D gene (5 bases). Sequenced material: sorted CD4+, CD8+, or CD8+CD57+ T cells (not recorded which) from PBMCs. This TCR came from a human donor with aplastic anemia. The CDR3 coding sequence is TGCGCCAGCAGCGCTGGGACCGCAAATCAGCCCCAGCATTTT. Protein product: CASSAGTANQPQHF.